A selection of T cell receptor beta chains follows, all from one sample in a study of shared clonotypes between healthy human individuals. The table came from immunoSEQ multiplex PCR; TCRdb's copy has only in-frame clones and leaves some out. Of about a million clones listed, about 80% are singletons. Sequenced material: memory CD4+ T cells sorted from blood. The origin of the receptors is a man between 18 and 29 years old in good health. The CDR3 runs from the conserved cysteine through the conserved F or W. The D gene is left open where the match is weak. A row's size may be missing; if present it is once, few, many or a size class.

cdr3_nt: TGTGCCAGCAGTTTCGGACAGGGATCCTATGGCTACACCTTC; cdr3_aa: CASSFGQGSYGYTF; clone_size: NA; d_call: TRBD1; j_call: TRBJ1-2; v_call: TRBV27
cdr3_nt: TGTGCCAGCAGCATTCGGGGAGATACGCAGTATTTT; cdr3_aa: CASSIRGDTQYF; clone_size: NA; d_call: NA; j_call: TRBJ2-3; v_call: TRBV6-1
cdr3_nt: TGCGCCAGCAGCTCCGGACAGGGGTATGCTGAGGAGCTGTTTTTT; cdr3_aa: CASSSGQGYAEELFF; clone_size: NA; d_call: TRBD1; j_call: TRBJ2-2; v_call: TRBV5-1
cdr3_nt: TGTGCCAGCAGCCCGGGTATAGGGGGACGTGGCTATGGCTACACCTTC; cdr3_aa: CASSPGIGGRGYGYTF; clone_size: NA; d_call: NA; j_call: TRBJ1-2; v_call: TRBV11-1
cdr3_nt: TGTGCCAGCAGCTTAGTAGGGGCGAGGCAGCCCCAGCATTTT; cdr3_aa: CASSLVGARQPQHF; clone_size: once; d_call: NA; j_call: TRBJ1-5; v_call: TRBV7-2
cdr3_nt: TGTGCCATCAGTGAGGCGTCGGCTAGCGGGCAGACCCAGTACTTC; cdr3_aa: CAISEASASGQTQYF; clone_size: NA; d_call: TRBD2; j_call: TRBJ2-5; v_call: TRBV10-3
cdr3_nt: TGTGCCAGCAGCCTCTTTTCCGGACAGGGGATAGATCAGCCCCAGCATTTT; cdr3_aa: CASSLFSGQGIDQPQHF; clone_size: NA; d_call: TRBD1; j_call: TRBJ1-5; v_call: TRBV7-8
cdr3_nt: TGCGCCAGCAGCCAAGTTCTGGAGAGCTCCTATAATTCACCCCTCCACTTT; cdr3_aa: CASSQVLESSYNSPLHF; clone_size: NA; d_call: NA; j_call: TRBJ1-6; v_call: TRBV4-1
cdr3_nt: TGTGCCAGCAGCGCGCCGGGACTAGCGACGACCGGGGAGCTGTTTTTT; cdr3_aa: CASSAPGLATTGELFF; clone_size: once; d_call: TRBD2; j_call: TRBJ2-2; v_call: TRBV9
cdr3_nt: TGTGCCATCGGGCAGAATAGCAATCAGCCCCAGCATTTT; cdr3_aa: CAIGQNSNQPQHF; clone_size: once; d_call: NA; j_call: TRBJ1-5; v_call: TRBV2
cdr3_nt: TGTGCCAGCAGTACACTAGCGGGATCCACAGATACGCAGTATTTT; cdr3_aa: CASSTLAGSTDTQYF; clone_size: NA; d_call: TRBD2; j_call: TRBJ2-3; v_call: TRBV6-1
cdr3_nt: TGTGCCTGTCCCGGGACAGGGGTTACTGAAGCTTTCTTT; cdr3_aa: CACPGTGVTEAFF; clone_size: NA; d_call: TRBD1; j_call: TRBJ1-1; v_call: TRBV30
cdr3_nt: TGTGCCAGCACCGACGCTAGCGGGGGGGCAGATACGCAGTATTTT; cdr3_aa: CASTDASGGADTQYF; clone_size: once; d_call: TRBD2; j_call: TRBJ2-3; v_call: TRBV28
cdr3_nt: TGTGCCAGCAGTTTCGACAGGAGCTCCTACGAGCAGTACTTC; cdr3_aa: CASSFDRSSYEQYF; clone_size: NA; d_call: NA; j_call: TRBJ2-7; v_call: TRBV2
cdr3_nt: TGTGCCAGCAGCTTAGACCCCTACGAGCAGTACTTC; cdr3_aa: CASSLDPYEQYF; clone_size: NA; d_call: NA; j_call: TRBJ2-7; v_call: TRBV11-2
cdr3_nt: TGTGCCAGCTCACCCGACAGGGGCACTGAAGCTTTCTTT; cdr3_aa: CASSPDRGTEAFF; clone_size: NA; d_call: TRBD1; j_call: TRBJ1-1; v_call: TRBV18
cdr3_nt: TGTGCCATCAGTGTAGTATGGCAGGGTGGCGGCTACACCTTC; cdr3_aa: CAISVVWQGGGYTF; clone_size: NA; d_call: NA; j_call: TRBJ1-2; v_call: TRBV10-3
cdr3_nt: TGTGCCAGCAGCTTGGTTCGTCCTGGGACAGGGGATAATTCACCCCTCCACTTT; cdr3_aa: CASSLVRPGTGDNSPLHF; clone_size: NA; d_call: TRBD1; j_call: TRBJ1-6; v_call: TRBV5-6
cdr3_nt: TGTGCCAGTAGTATTAGTAAGACGAATTCACCCCTCCACTTT; cdr3_aa: CASSISKTNSPLHF; clone_size: NA; d_call: NA; j_call: TRBJ1-6; v_call: TRBV19
cdr3_nt: TGTGCCACCAGCAGAGGTGGGTCGGGGGCCAACGTCCTGACTTTC; cdr3_aa: CATSRGGSGANVLTF; clone_size: NA; d_call: NA; j_call: TRBJ2-6; v_call: TRBV15
cdr3_nt: TGTGCCAGCAGTTATGGAACCGATACGCAGTATTTT; cdr3_aa: CASSYGTDTQYF; clone_size: NA; d_call: NA; j_call: TRBJ2-3; v_call: TRBV5-6
cdr3_nt: TGCAGCGTGGACAGGGGGTTAGTCACAGATACGCAGTATTTT; cdr3_aa: CSVDRGLVTDTQYF; clone_size: NA; d_call: TRBD1; j_call: TRBJ2-3; v_call: TRBV29-1
cdr3_nt: TGTGCCTGGAGTGTTAAGGGACAGGTCTACGAGCAGTACTTC; cdr3_aa: CAWSVKGQVYEQYF; clone_size: NA; d_call: TRBD1; j_call: TRBJ2-7; v_call: TRBV30
cdr3_nt: TGTGCCAGCAGCGTAGGCCAGGGGCGAGAGACCCAGTACTTC; cdr3_aa: CASSVGQGRETQYF; clone_size: NA; d_call: NA; j_call: TRBJ2-5; v_call: TRBV9
cdr3_nt: TGTGCCAGCAGTTATGGTCTATCCTACGAGCAGTACTTC; cdr3_aa: CASSYGLSYEQYF; clone_size: many; d_call: NA; j_call: TRBJ2-7; v_call: TRBV6-5
cdr3_nt: TGTGCCAGCAGCCAAGTTGCAGGGTTGGGCTACACCTTC; cdr3_aa: CASSQVAGLGYTF; clone_size: NA; d_call: NA; j_call: TRBJ1-2; v_call: TRBV14
cdr3_nt: TGTGCCAGCAGTGCGGGGGCGACAGGAGCGGAAAAACTGTTTTTT; cdr3_aa: CASSAGATGAEKLFF; clone_size: NA; d_call: NA; j_call: TRBJ1-4; v_call: TRBV6-1
cdr3_nt: TGTGCCAGCAGCTTTGACAGCACAGATACGCAGTATTTT; cdr3_aa: CASSFDSTDTQYF; clone_size: NA; d_call: NA; j_call: TRBJ2-3; v_call: TRBV7-9
cdr3_nt: TGTGCCGCGCGAGCGGGAGTGAGCTCCTACAATGAGCAGTTCTTC; cdr3_aa: CAARAGVSSYNEQFF; clone_size: NA; d_call: TRBD2; j_call: TRBJ2-1; v_call: TRBV15
cdr3_nt: TGTGCCAGCAGCTTCAGGGACAGGCGCACAGATACGCAGTATTTT; cdr3_aa: CASSFRDRRTDTQYF; clone_size: NA; d_call: TRBD1; j_call: TRBJ2-3; v_call: TRBV7-2
cdr3_nt: TGCGCCAGCAGCCCAGGGGTTCGAGAAAAACTGTTTTTT; cdr3_aa: CASSPGVREKLFF; clone_size: medium-sized; d_call: NA; j_call: TRBJ1-4; v_call: TRBV10-2
cdr3_nt: TGTGCCAGCAGCTTTAGACAGGACCCCTCCTACAATGAGCAGTTCTTC; cdr3_aa: CASSFRQDPSYNEQFF; clone_size: NA; d_call: NA; j_call: TRBJ2-1; v_call: TRBV5-5
cdr3_nt: TGTGCCCTTCGAGGCTGGACAGCTACGAACACCGGGGAGCTGTTTTTT; cdr3_aa: CALRGWTATNTGELFF; clone_size: NA; d_call: NA; j_call: TRBJ2-2; v_call: TRBV30
cdr3_nt: TGTGCCAGCTCACCACTGGTAGGCACTGAAGCTTTCTTT; cdr3_aa: CASSPLVGTEAFF; clone_size: NA; d_call: NA; j_call: TRBJ1-1; v_call: TRBV18
cdr3_nt: TGTGCCAGCAGCCGGGGGGGCGGGTATGGCTACACCTTC; cdr3_aa: CASSRGGGYGYTF; clone_size: NA; d_call: NA; j_call: TRBJ1-2; v_call: TRBV6-6
cdr3_nt: TGTGCCAGCAGCGTAAGGGGAGCGGTCAACTCCTACAATGAGCAGTTCTTC; cdr3_aa: CASSVRGAVNSYNEQFF; clone_size: NA; d_call: NA; j_call: TRBJ2-1; v_call: TRBV9
cdr3_nt: TGTGCCAGCAGCTTAATGCAGGGGGCATTACAGCCCCAGCATTTT; cdr3_aa: CASSLMQGALQPQHF; clone_size: NA; d_call: TRBD1; j_call: TRBJ1-5; v_call: TRBV7-2
cdr3_nt: TGCGCCAGCAGCTTGGGGACACTTAATGAAAAACTGTTTTTT; cdr3_aa: CASSLGTLNEKLFF; clone_size: NA; d_call: NA; j_call: TRBJ1-4; v_call: TRBV5-1
cdr3_nt: TGTGCCAGCAGCTTGGTAGGCGGATCCTACGAGCAGTACTTC; cdr3_aa: CASSLVGGSYEQYF; clone_size: few; d_call: NA; j_call: TRBJ2-7; v_call: TRBV5-4
cdr3_nt: TGTGCCAGCAGCCCGGACAGGTCCTATGGCTACACCTTC; cdr3_aa: CASSPDRSYGYTF; clone_size: many; d_call: TRBD1; j_call: TRBJ1-2; v_call: TRBV5-4
cdr3_nt: TGCGCCAGCAGCCAAGGGGGGGGCCTCTCAGAGACCCAGTACTTC; cdr3_aa: CASSQGGGLSETQYF; clone_size: NA; d_call: NA; j_call: TRBJ2-5; v_call: TRBV4-1
cdr3_nt: TGTGCCAGCACCCTTTTGGGTCAGCCCCAGCATTTT; cdr3_aa: CASTLLGQPQHF; clone_size: few; d_call: NA; j_call: TRBJ1-5; v_call: TRBV28
cdr3_nt: TGTGCCAGCAGCCCCCCTGGGGGTCGAAACACCATATATTTT; cdr3_aa: CASSPPGGRNTIYF; clone_size: few; d_call: NA; j_call: TRBJ1-3; v_call: TRBV7-2
cdr3_nt: TGTGCCAGCAGCTTTAGGGGTTGGGGTCTCTATGGCTACACCTTC; cdr3_aa: CASSFRGWGLYGYTF; clone_size: NA; d_call: NA; j_call: TRBJ1-2; v_call: TRBV7-2